The following is a T cell receptor beta chain sequence with its context. The target antigen is unknown. This entry comes from a study of CD8+ T cells in alopecia areata. Study context: Those treated were given oral tofacitinib at 5 to 10 mg twice daily. Study-wide findings and caveats: Lesional scalp, especially alopecia totalis/universalis, showed higher clonality than normal scalp.

Germline V gives CDR1 LNHNV, CDR2 YYDKDF (reference sequence). CDR3 length: 16 amino acids. With 6 bases clipped from V and 7 bases from J, the junction kept 12 bases outside the gene matches. In alopecia areata patients, both lesional scalp punch biopsies and peripheral blood were collected. RNA extraction was followed by reverse transcription into cDNA, which acted as the sequencing template. Assay used: immunoSEQ multiplex PCR; TCRdb lists only in-frame clones, some missing. Of 7,500 to 10,000 clones listed, about 67% are singletons. Sequenced material: skin. This chain links TRBV15 with TRBJ1-4; 9 nucleotides align to TRBD1. This TCR came from a human donor with alopecia areata. Here the CDR3 reads CATRGQDRGSVEKLFF. CDR3 nucleotide sequence: TGTGCCACCAGAGGACAGGACAGGGGTTCGGTTGAAAAACTGTTTTTT.